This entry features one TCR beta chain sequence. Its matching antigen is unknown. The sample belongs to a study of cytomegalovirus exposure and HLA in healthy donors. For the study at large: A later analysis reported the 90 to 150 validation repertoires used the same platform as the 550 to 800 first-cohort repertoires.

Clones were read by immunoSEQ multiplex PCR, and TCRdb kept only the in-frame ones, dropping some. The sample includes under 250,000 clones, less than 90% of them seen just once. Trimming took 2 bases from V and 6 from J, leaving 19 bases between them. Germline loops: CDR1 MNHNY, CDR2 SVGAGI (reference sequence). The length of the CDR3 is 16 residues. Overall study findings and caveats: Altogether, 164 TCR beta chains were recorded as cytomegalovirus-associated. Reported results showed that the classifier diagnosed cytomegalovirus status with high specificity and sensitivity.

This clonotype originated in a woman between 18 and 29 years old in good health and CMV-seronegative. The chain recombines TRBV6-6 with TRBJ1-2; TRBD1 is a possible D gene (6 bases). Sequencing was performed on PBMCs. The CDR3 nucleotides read TGTGCCAGCAGTTACCTTGTACAGGGAAGACAGGATGGCTACACCTTC. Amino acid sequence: CASSYLVQGRQDGYTF.